These 16 T cell receptor beta chains came from one sample sequenced in a study of shared T cell receptors in the human thymus. The assay was immunoSEQ multiplex PCR, and TCRdb's table has in-frame clones only and misses some. The sample includes hundreds of thousands of clones, 80% to 90% seen only once; the top ten take 0.0094%. These data also formed part of another study, on human thymus T cells.

Specimen: thymocytes. These receptors came from a boy younger than two with a congenital heart defect.

The V and J genes are TRBV4-2 and TRBJ2-7; 7 nucleotides agree with TRBD1. Trimming removed 1 base from V and 0 bases from J; junction bases left unmatched: 9. Germline lookup yields CDR1 LGHNA and CDR2 YNFKEQ. The CDR3 extends over 17 amino acids. The CDR3 region has the DNA TGTGCCAGCAGCCAAGCTGCGGACAGGACGAGCTCCTACGAGCAGTACTTC. Protein: CASSQAADRTSSYEQYF.

The V and J genes are TRBV5-1 and TRBJ2-5; 7 bases agree with TRBD2. The ends lost 4 bases at V and 5 bases at J; junction bases unmatched: 11. This CDR3 region has 15 residues. Germline lookup yields CDR1 SGHRS and CDR2 YFSETQ. The CDR3 region has the DNA TGCGCCAGCAGCGAGGACGGGGGGTACGGGGAGACCCAGTACTTC. Translated, it gives CASSEDGGYGETQYF.

The chain employs TRBV5-6 and TRBJ1-4; no firm D call. Between the trimmed V and J ends, which lost 1 base and 15 bases, there was a span of 13 bases. Germline CDR1 SGHDT, CDR2 YYEEEE. The CDR3 is 12 residues long. The CDR3 loop is CASSLCVPGVFF. CDR3 bases: TGTGCCAGCAGCTTGTGTGTTCCCGGGGTGTTTTTT.

This sequence joins TRBV27 and TRBJ2-1; D gene unclear. Trimming pared 4 bases from V and 6 bases from J, leaving 7 bases between. Looked up from germline, CDR1 is MNHEY and CDR2 is SMNVEV (reference sequence). The CDR3 is made up of 12 amino acids. The CDR3: CASSCPGNEQFF. CDR3 in DNA: TGTGCCAGCAGTTGTCCCGGCAATGAGCAGTTCTTC.

This clone was observed a single time. The chain employs TRBV15 and TRBJ2-3, with D possibly TRBD2 on 5 matching bases. The CDR3 is 15 residues long. V shed 3 bases and J shed 2 bases, with 12 bases lying between them. Germline V lookup: CDR1 LNHNV, CDR2 YYDKDF (reference sequence). The CDR3 bases are TGTGCCACCAGCAGGTTAGCGACGCCCACAGATACGCAGTATTTT. Its translation: CATSRLATPTDTQYF.

The gene calls are TRBV5-1 and TRBJ1-5, with D uncertain. This CDR3 has 15 residues. V was cut by 0 bases and J by 0 bases, with 7 bases left in between. Germline CDR1 and CDR2: SGHRS and YFSETQ. The CDR3 DNA is TGCGCCAGCAGCTTGGCGGGGAATAGCAATCAGCCCCAGCATTTT. Translated, it gives CASSLAGNSNQPQHF. Filled out from reference TRBV5-1 and TRBJ1-5, the complete variable domain reads KAGVTQTPRYLIKTRGQQVTLSCSPISGHRSVSWYQQTPGQGLQFLFEYFSETQRNKGNFPGRFSGRQFSNSRSEMNVSTLELGDSALYLCASSLAGNSNQPQHFGDGTRLSIL.

The chain joins TRBV5-1 to TRBJ1-2, with TRBD1 identical over 8 bases. Germline values: CDR1 SGHRS, CDR2 YFSETQ. V dropped 1 base and J dropped 2; count of bases not matched to a gene: 7. The CDR3 extends over 16 amino acids. The CDR3 sequence is CASSLLTGAINYGYTF. The DNA for the CDR3 is TGCGCCAGCAGCTTGTTGACAGGGGCTATAAACTATGGCTACACCTTC.

The CDR3 is CASTSGRCPSTDTQYF. The CDR3 bases are TGTGCCAGTACTAGCGGGAGGTGTCCTAGCACAGATACGCAGTATTTT. The rearrangement uses TRBV2 and TRBJ2-3; 12 bases fit TRBD2. The germline V gene encodes CDR1 SNHLY and CDR2 FYNNEI. The CDR3 length is 16 residues. The junction had 7 bases not matched to a gene; V was cut back by 9 bases and J by 0 bases.

The chain is built from TRBV21-1 and TRBJ2-7; the table's D gene call, TRBD2, was not cross checked with the DNA. TRBV21-1 is a known pseudogene. The CDR3 covers 15 residues. CDR3 coding DNA: TGTGCCAGCAGCAGGGACTTAACAAAAGCCTACGAGCAGTACTTC. Its protein is CASSRDLTKAYEQYF.

The chain joins TRBV11-1 to TRBJ2-1; weak D call: TRBD2 (7 bases). V shed 3 bases and J shed 9 bases, with 15 bases lying between them. Germline V gene data show CDR1 as SGHAT and CDR2 as FQDESV (reference sequence). The CDR3 loop spans 14 amino acids. The CDR3: CASSFAGALSEQFF. DNA of the CDR3: TGTGCCAGCAGCTTCGCGGGGGCCTTGAGTGAGCAGTTCTTC.

The chain uses TRBV11-2 and TRBJ2-5, with D hard to call. This CDR3 comprises 14 residues. Germline-derived CDR1 and CDR2 are SGHAT and FQNNGV. The V end lost 2 bases, the J end lost 2 bases, and 9 bases lay between the germline ends. The CDR3 nucleotides are TGTGCCAGCAGCTTATTACAGAAACAAGAGACCCAGTACTTC. It codes for CASSLLQKQETQYF.

The chain recombines TRBV27 with TRBJ2-7; 8 bases align to TRBD2. Germline CDR1 is MNHEY and CDR2 is SMNVEV (reference sequence). The junction had 9 bases not matched to a gene; V was cut back by 5 bases and J by 3 bases. The length of the CDR3 is 15 residues. CDR3: CASSHTLADLYEQYF. The CDR3 bases are TGTGCCAGCAGTCACACACTAGCGGATCTCTACGAGCAGTACTTC.

The chain is built from TRBV4-2 and TRBJ1-2; D ambiguous. This CDR3 region has 14 residues. V lost 4 bases and J 7 bases, leaving 16 bases between the germline ends. Germline V lookup: CDR1 LGHNA, CDR2 YNFKEQ. The CDR3 protein is CASSLREHTLGYTF. The CDR3 DNA sequence: TGTGCCAGCAGCCTCCGGGAGCATACCCTTGGCTACACCTTC.

Only a few counts were recorded for this clone. This chain joins TRBV11-2 and TRBJ2-7; tentative D call: TRBD1 (6 bases). This CDR3 comprises 15 residues. Trimming cost V 5 bases and J 2 bases, with 16 bases left between them. The germline CDR1 and CDR2 sequences are SGHAT and FQNNGV. CDR3 loop: CASSHRSDRTYEQYF. CDR3 sequence (DNA): TGTGCCAGCAGCCACAGATCGGACAGAACCTACGAGCAGTACTTC.

V gene TRBV28 combines with J gene TRBJ2-7; 8 bases align to TRBD2. V lost 4 bases and J lost 2; bases outside the gene matches: 4. The germline gives CDR1 MDHEN, CDR2 SYDVKM. This CDR3 spans 14 amino acids. The chain's CDR3 is CASSSRGEPYEQYF. The CDR3 region has the DNA TGTGCCAGCAGTTCGCGGGGGGAACCCTACGAGCAGTACTTC.

The J gene is TRBJ1-6, the V gene TRBV4-3; TRBD1 might be the D (5 bases). Germline CDR1 is LGHNA and CDR2 is YSLEER. This CDR3 contains 20 residues. V was shortened by 0 bases and J by 1 base, with 19 bases between the two germline ends. CDR3 region: CASSQESIRGQGSYNSPLHF. The DNA of the CDR3 is TGCGCCAGCAGCCAAGAATCCATCCGTGGGCAGGGATCCTATAATTCACCCCTCCACTTT.